Listed here are 19 T cell receptor beta chains from one sample, sequenced in a study of blood T cell repertoires in COVID-19. The assay was immunoSEQ multiplex PCR, and TCRdb's table has in-frame clones only and misses some. This sample has about 220,000 clones, with around 82% found just once. Sequences were obtained from peripheral blood. These TCRs come from a woman under 40 who had recovered from COVID-19.

At least ten counts were recorded for this clone. This CDR3 is CASSVAGTGNTIYF. The CDR3 bases are TGTGCCAGCAGCGTAGCAGGGACAGGAAACACCATATATTTT. J is TRBJ1-3 and V is TRBV9, with D perhaps matching TRBD1 (6 bases). The CDR3 extends over 14 amino acids. Trimming stripped 0 bases from V and 4 bases from J, with 8 bases between. Germline V gene sequence: CDR1 SGDLS, CDR2 YYNGEE.

This chain joins TRBV6-6 and TRBJ2-2, with D uncertain. This CDR3 has 15 amino acids. Deletions cut 7 bases from V and 5 bases from J, with 17 bases between. Germline V gene sequence: CDR1 MNHNY, CDR2 SVGAGI (reference sequence). CDR3 residues: CASILTDSRTGELFF. DNA for the CDR3: TGTGCCAGCATCTTGACCGATTCGAGGACCGGGGAGCTGTTTTTT.

This chain connects TRBV6-6 to TRBJ1-5; D is perhaps TRBD1 (5 bases). Trimming cost V 2 bases and J 5 bases, with 10 bases left between them. Germline V gene data show CDR1 as MNHNY and CDR2 as SVGAGI (reference sequence). The CDR3 covers 14 residues. CDR3 loop: CASSYAGTYQPQHF. The DNA of the CDR3 is TGTGCCAGCAGTTACGCGGGGACTTATCAGCCCCAGCATTTT.

This clone was recorded only once. The chain links TRBV4-1 to TRBJ1-5; no firm D call. In germline, CDR1 is MGHRA, CDR2 YSYEKL. This CDR3 is 15 amino acids long. Trimming stripped 1 base from V and 3 bases from J, with 10 bases between. Written as DNA, the CDR3 is TGCGCCAGCAGCCAAGTTTCGGGATCCAATCAGCCCCAGCATTTT. It specifies CASSQVSGSNQPQHF.

The chain employs TRBV5-4 and TRBJ1-1; TRBD1 aligns across 9 bases. With 4 bases clipped from V and 0 bases from J, the junction kept 4 bases outside the gene matches. Per the germline V gene, CDR1 is SGHNT and CDR2 is YYREEE (reference sequence). The CDR3 is made up of 15 amino acids. The CDR3 region is CASSLGTGMNTEAFF. The DNA of the CDR3 is TGTGCCAGCAGCCTCGGGACAGGGATGAACACTGAAGCTTTCTTT.

The J gene is TRBJ1-1, the V gene TRBV25-1; 7 bases are a match to TRBD1. The V gene's germline CDR1 is MGHDK and CDR2 SYGVNS. V trimming: 4 bases; J trimming: 12 bases; junction bases outside the gene matches: 17. The CDR3 extends over 15 amino acids. The CDR3 is CASSAETTGDRPTFF. The CDR3 region has the DNA TGTGCCAGCAGTGCTGAAACTACAGGGGACCGTCCTACTTTCTTT. The full variable domain, its missing parts supplied by reference TRBV25-1 and TRBJ1-1, is EADIYQTPRYLVIGTGKKITLECSQTMGHDKMYWYQQDPGMELHLIHYSYGVNSTEKGDLSSESTVSRIRTEHFPLTLESARPSHTSQYLCASSAETTGDRPTFFGQGTRLTVV.

As for this clone: The likely explanation is a read error, given a far larger clone one base away. The CDR3 sequence is CASSYGYEQYF. The CDR3 coding sequence is TGTGCCAGCAGTTACGGCTACGAGCAGTACTTC. The gene calls are TRBV28 and TRBJ2-7; D is ambiguous. From germline, CDR1 is MDHEN and CDR2 SYDVKM. The CDR3 spans 11 residues. V was trimmed by 4 bases and J by 3 bases, leaving 4 bases between them.

The chain combines TRBV28 with TRBJ1-5; 7 bases map to TRBD1. Trimming at V came to 6 bases and at J to 0 bases, leaving 14 bases not matched to a gene. The CDR3 is 18 amino acids. From germline, CDR1 is MDHEN and CDR2 SYDVKM. The CDR3 DNA follows: TGTGCCAGCAGCCCCCCCGACAGGGCCACCTATAGCAATCAGCCCCAGCATTTT. Protein product: CASSPPDRATYSNQPQHF.

The chain links TRBV4-2 to TRBJ2-1, with D uncertain. The length of the CDR3 is 13 residues. Germline CDR1 reads LGHNA; CDR2 reads YNFKEQ. Trimming took 0 bases from V and 4 from J, leaving 4 bases between them. CDR3 nucleotide sequence: TGTGCCAGCAGCCAAGATCTTTACAATGAGCAGTTCTTC. Amino acids: CASSQDLYNEQFF.

The rearrangement links TRBV10-3 to TRBJ2-5; TRBD2 is a possible D gene (6 bases). CDR1 and CDR2 from the germline V gene are ENHRY and SYGVKD. Trimming stripped 11 bases from V and 3 bases from J, with 16 bases between. CDR3 length: 13 amino acids. This chain's CDR3 is CAASGREKETQYF. The DNA for the CDR3 is TGTGCCGCCTCGGGTCGGGAGAAAGAGACCCAGTACTTC.

The chain joins TRBV11-2 to TRBJ2-5; D is perhaps TRBD2 (7 bases). The V and J ends lost 5 bases and 4 bases respectively, with 20 bases between them. The CDR3 sequence is 16 residues long. Germline lookup yields CDR1 SGHAT and CDR2 FQNNGV. Here the CDR3 reads CASSPAVGGAGETQYF. For the CDR3, the DNA is TGTGCCAGCAGCCCAGCCGTGGGGGGGGCTGGAGAGACCCAGTACTTC.

The rearrangement uses TRBV2 and TRBJ2-3, with 7 nucleotides matching TRBD2. The junction had 4 bases not matched to a gene; V was cut back by 1 base and J by 6 bases. Germline values: CDR1 SNHLY, CDR2 FYNNEI. CDR3 length: 14 residues. The CDR3 loop is CASSEGGRRDTQYF. The CDR3 DNA sequence: TGTGCCAGCAGTGAAGGCGGGAGACGGGATACGCAGTATTTT. Filled out from reference TRBV2 and TRBJ2-3, the complete variable domain reads EPEVTQTPSHQVTQMGQEVILRCVPISNHLYFYWYRQILGQKVEFLVSFYNNEISEKSEIFDDQFSVERPDGSNFTLKIRSTKLEDSAMYFCASSEGGRRDTQYFGPGTRLTVL.

The chain joins TRBV10-2 to TRBJ2-2, with TRBD2 matching 10 bases. CDR1 is WSHSY, CDR2 SAAADI, per germline. This CDR3 spans 19 amino acids. The ends lost 2 bases at V and 7 bases at J; junction bases unmatched: 16. The CDR3 DNA reads TGCGCCAGCAGTGAGCCCCTCCTAGCGGGAGTCTTTTTTGGCGGGGAGCTGTTTTTT. Residues: CASSEPLLAGVFFGGELFF.

The rearrangement uses TRBV3-1 (or the pseudogene TRBV3-2) and TRBJ2-1; a possible D gene is TRBD1 (5 bases). CDR3 length equals 15 residues. Germline lookup yields CDR1 LGHDT and CDR2 YNNKEL (reference sequence). The germline V and J ends were trimmed by 0 bases and 4 bases, with 10 bases remaining between them. CDR3 protein: CASSQDRQGYNEQFF. In nucleotides, the CDR3 is TGTGCCAGCAGCCAAGATAGGCAGGGATACAATGAGCAGTTCTTC.

The chain has TRBV30 and TRBJ2-1, with D unresolved. Germline lookup yields CDR1 GTSNPN and CDR2 SVGIG (reference sequence). CDR3 length: 14 amino acids. Deletions cut 0 bases from V and 7 bases from J, with 13 bases between. CDR3 in DNA: TGTGCCTGGAGTGTACCCGACTTTTGGAATGAGCAGTTCTTC. This encodes CAWSVPDFWNEQFF.

A few counts support this clone. V usage is TRBV27 and J usage is TRBJ2-6; 9 nucleotides match TRBD1. The J segment lost 1 base and the V segment lost 4 bases, leaving 8 bases of the junction unmatched. This CDR3 comprises 18 residues. The germline gives CDR1 MNHEY, CDR2 SMNVEV (reference sequence). CDR3 protein: CASSSRTGVRSGANVLTF. The CDR3 nucleotides read TGTGCCAGCAGTTCGCGGACAGGGGTTAGGTCTGGGGCCAACGTCCTGACTTTC.

This chain uses TRBV27 with TRBJ1-5; D is undetermined. V gave up 5 bases and J gave up 1 base, with 12 bases separating them. In germline, CDR1 is MNHEY, CDR2 SMNVEV (reference sequence). This CDR3 has 15 residues. The CDR3, as DNA: TGTGCCAGCAGTACAAGGGCGGGGAGCAATCAGCCCCAGCATTTT. Protein: CASSTRAGSNQPQHF.

Concerning this clone: Distinct nucleotide sequences in the sample also encode this CDR3. The rearrangement joins TRBV30 to TRBJ2-4, with a tentative D call TRBD1 (6 bases). The germline V and J ends were trimmed by 7 bases and 0 bases, with 13 bases remaining between them. Germline V gene sequence: CDR1 GTSNPN, CDR2 SVGIG (reference sequence). This CDR3 has 14 residues. This CDR3 is CASEDSVAKNIQYF. CDR3 nucleotides: TGTGCCTCTGAGGACAGTGTAGCCAAAAACATTCAGTACTTC.

The chain joins TRBV10-1 to TRBJ2-3; weak D call: TRBD1 (5 bases). CDR3 length equals 14 residues. The germline V gene encodes CDR1 WNHNN and CDR2 SYGVQD (reference sequence). Trimming took off 11 bases at V and 3 bases at J, with 18 bases between the two ends. The CDR3 bases are TGCGCCTCCGCCCAGGGAAGAGGAACAGATACGCAGTATTTT. Translating gives CASAQGRGTDTQYF.